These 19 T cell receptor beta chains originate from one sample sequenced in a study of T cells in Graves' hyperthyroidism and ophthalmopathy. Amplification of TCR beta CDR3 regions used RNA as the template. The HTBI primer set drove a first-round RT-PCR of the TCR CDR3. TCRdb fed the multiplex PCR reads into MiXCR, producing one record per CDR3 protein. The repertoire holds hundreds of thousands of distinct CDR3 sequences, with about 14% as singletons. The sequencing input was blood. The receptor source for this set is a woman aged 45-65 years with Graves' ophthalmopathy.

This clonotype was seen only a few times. CDR3 amino acids: CASGRGRQETQYF. In DNA, the CDR3 is TGTGCCAGTGGCAGGGGCCGACAAGAGACCCAGTACTTC. The chain links TRBV19 to TRBJ2-5; the D gene is possibly TRBD1 (6 bases). CDR1 is LNHDA, CDR2 SQIVND, per germline (reference sequence). The CDR3 sequence is 13 residues long. V lost 8 bases to trimming and J lost 2 bases, with 12 bases between them.

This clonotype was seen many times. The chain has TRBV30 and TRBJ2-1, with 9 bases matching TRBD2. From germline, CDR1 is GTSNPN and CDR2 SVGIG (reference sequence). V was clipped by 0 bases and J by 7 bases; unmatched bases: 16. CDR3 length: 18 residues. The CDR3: CAWSVRASGTTQGNEQFF. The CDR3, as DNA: TGTGCCTGGAGTGTACGGGCTAGCGGGACGACCCAAGGGAATGAGCAGTTCTTC.

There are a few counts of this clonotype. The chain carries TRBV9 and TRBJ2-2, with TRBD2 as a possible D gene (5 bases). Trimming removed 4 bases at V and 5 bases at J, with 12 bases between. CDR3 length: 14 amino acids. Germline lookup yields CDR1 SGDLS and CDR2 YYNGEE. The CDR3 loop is CASSITRGTGELFF. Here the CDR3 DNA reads TGTGCCAGCAGCATCACACGGGGTACCGGGGAGCTGTTTTTT.

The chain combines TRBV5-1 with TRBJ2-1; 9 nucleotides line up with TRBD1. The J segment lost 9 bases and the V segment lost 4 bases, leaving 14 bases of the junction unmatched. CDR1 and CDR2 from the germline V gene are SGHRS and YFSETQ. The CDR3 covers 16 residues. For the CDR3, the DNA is TGCGCCAGCAGCACTGCGGGACAGGGTGTGTCAAGTGAGCAGTTCTTC. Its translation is CASSTAGQGVSSEQFF.

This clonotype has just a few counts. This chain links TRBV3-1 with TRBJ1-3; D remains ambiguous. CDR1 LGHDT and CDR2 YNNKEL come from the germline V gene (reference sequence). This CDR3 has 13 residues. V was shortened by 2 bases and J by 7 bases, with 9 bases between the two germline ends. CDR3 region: CASSQSGSNTIYF. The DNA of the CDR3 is TGTGCCAGCAGCCAATCGGGATCGAACACCATATATTTT. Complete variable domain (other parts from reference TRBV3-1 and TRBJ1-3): DTAVSQTPKYLVTQMGNDKSIKCEQNLGHDTMYWYKQDSKKFLKIMFSYNNKELIINETVPNRFSPKSPDKAHLNLHINSLELGDSAVYFCASSQSGSNTIYFGEGSWLTVV.

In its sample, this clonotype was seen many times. The CDR3 nucleotides read TGTGCCACGACTAGTGAGTCCTACGAGCAGTACTTC. Amino acid sequence: CATTSESYEQYF. The chain carries TRBV6-1 and TRBJ2-7, with D possibly being TRBD2 (6 bases). The CDR3 consists of 12 residues. CDR1 is MNHNS and CDR2 is SASEGT in the germline V gene. The V and J ends lost 10 bases and 1 base respectively, with 11 bases between them.

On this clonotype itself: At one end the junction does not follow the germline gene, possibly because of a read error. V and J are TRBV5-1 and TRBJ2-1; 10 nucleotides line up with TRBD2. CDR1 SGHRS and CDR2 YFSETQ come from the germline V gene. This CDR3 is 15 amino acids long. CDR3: CGSSWTSGSYNEQFF. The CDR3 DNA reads TGCGGCAGCAGCTGGACTAGCGGCAGCTACAATGAGCAGTTCTTC.

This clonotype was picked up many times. This chain's CDR3 is CASSPNRAGNTIYF. The DNA of the CDR3 is TGTGCCAGCTCACCAAACAGGGCTGGAAACACCATATATTTT. The chain carries TRBV18 and TRBJ1-3, with D maybe TRBD1 (6 bases). This CDR3 region has 14 residues. The germline V gene has CDR1 KGHSH and CDR2 LQKENI. V was shortened by 2 bases and J by 2 bases, with 7 bases between the two germline ends.

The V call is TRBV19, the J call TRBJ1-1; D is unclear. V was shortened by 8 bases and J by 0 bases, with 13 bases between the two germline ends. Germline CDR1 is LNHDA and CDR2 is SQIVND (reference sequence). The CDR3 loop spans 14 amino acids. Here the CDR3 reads CASLNPGLNTEAFF. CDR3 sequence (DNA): TGTGCCAGTTTAAATCCAGGACTGAACACTGAAGCTTTCTTT.

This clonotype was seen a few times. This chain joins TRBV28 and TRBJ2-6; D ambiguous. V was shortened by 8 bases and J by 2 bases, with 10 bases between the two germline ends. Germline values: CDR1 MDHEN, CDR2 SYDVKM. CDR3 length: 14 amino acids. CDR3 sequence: CASFSPPGANVLTF. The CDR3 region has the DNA TGTGCCAGCTTCTCGCCTCCTGGGGCCAACGTCCTGACTTTC.

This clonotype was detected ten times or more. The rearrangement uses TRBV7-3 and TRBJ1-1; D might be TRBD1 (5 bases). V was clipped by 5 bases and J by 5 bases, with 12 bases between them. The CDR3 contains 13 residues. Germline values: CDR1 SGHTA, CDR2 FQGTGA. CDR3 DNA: TGTGCCAGCAGCCGGGGGGGGGGAACTGAAGCTTTCTTT. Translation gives CASSRGGGTEAFF.

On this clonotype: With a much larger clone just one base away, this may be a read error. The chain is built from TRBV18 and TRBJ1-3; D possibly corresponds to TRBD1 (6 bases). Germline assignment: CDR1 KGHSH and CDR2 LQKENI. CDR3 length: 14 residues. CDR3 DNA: TGTGCCGGCTCAGAGACAGGCTCTGGAAACACCATATATTTT. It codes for CAGSETGSGNTIYF.

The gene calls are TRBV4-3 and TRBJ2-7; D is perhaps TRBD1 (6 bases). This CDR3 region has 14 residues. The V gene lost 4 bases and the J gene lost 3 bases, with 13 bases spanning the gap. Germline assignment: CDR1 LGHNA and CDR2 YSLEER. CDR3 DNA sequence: TGCGCCAGCAGCCCAGGACAGTTGAACTACGAGCAGTACTTC. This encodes CASSPGQLNYEQYF.

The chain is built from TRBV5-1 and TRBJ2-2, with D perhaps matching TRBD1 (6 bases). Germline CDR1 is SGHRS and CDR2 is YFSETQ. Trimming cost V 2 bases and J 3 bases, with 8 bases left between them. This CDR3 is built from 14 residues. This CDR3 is CASSFRGYTGELFF. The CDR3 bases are TGCGCCAGCAGCTTCAGGGGATACACCGGGGAGCTGTTTTTT.

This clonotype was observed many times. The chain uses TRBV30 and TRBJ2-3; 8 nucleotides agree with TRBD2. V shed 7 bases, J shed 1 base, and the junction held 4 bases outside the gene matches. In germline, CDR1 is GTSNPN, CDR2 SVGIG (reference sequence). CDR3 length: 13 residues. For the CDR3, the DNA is TGTGCCTTTAGCGGGAAGGGCACAGATACGCAGTATTTT. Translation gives CAFSGKGTDTQYF.

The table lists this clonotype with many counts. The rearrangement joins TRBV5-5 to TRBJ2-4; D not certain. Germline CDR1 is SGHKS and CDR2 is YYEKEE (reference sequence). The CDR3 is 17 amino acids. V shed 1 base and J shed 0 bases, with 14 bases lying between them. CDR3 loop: CASSLNWWDIAKNIQYF. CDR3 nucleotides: TGTGCCAGCAGCTTGAATTGGTGGGATATAGCCAAAAACATTCAGTACTTC. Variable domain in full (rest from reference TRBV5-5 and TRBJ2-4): DAGVTQSPTHLIKTRGQQVTLRCSPISGHKSVSWYQQVLGQGPQFIFQYYEKEERGRGNFPDRFSARQFPNYSSELNVNALLLGDSALYLCASSLNWWDIAKNIQYFGAGTRLSVL.

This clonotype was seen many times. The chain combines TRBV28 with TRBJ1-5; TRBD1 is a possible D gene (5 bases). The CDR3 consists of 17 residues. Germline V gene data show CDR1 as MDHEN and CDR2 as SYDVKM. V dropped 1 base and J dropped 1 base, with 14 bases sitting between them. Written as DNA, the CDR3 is TGTGCCAGCAGTTTATTAACAAGGGGACGGAGCAATCAGCCCCAGCATTTT. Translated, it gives CASSLLTRGRSNQPQHF.

This chain's CDR3 is CASSLYASGRPDTQYF. The CDR3 DNA reads TGTGCCAGCAGTTTATACGCTAGCGGGAGGCCAGATACGCAGTATTTT. The genes are TRBV28 and TRBJ2-3; 11 bases are shared with TRBD2. Germline assignment: CDR1 MDHEN and CDR2 SYDVKM. J gave up 4 bases and V 1 base, and 4 bases lay outside the gene matches. This CDR3 contains 16 residues.

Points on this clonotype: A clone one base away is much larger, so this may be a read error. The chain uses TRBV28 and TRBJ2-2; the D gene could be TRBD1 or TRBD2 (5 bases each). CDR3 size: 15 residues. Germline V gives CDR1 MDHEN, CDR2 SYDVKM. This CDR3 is CASTTPYRDLVELSF. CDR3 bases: TGTGCCAGCACCACCCCATACCGGGACCTCGTCGAGCTGTCTTTT.